The rows below give T cell receptor beta chains drawn from one sample of a study of CD8 T cells in Susac syndrome. TCRdb reprocessed the immunoSEQ multiplex PCR reads via MiXCR and lists one record per CDR3 protein. This table has about 140,000 distinct CDR3 sequences, approximately 94% appearing once. The sample taken for sequencing was CD4+ T cells from PBMCs. Receptors originate from a human donor in good health. Each CDR3 is given with its conserved first and last residue. D genes are given only for firm matches. A row's size may be missing; if present it is once, few, many or a size class.

j_call d_call v_call clone_size cdr3_nt cdr3_aa
TRBJ2-2 . TRBV5-1 . TGCGCCAGCAGCTGGGGGCAGGGGAGTACCCCTTTCACCGGGGAGCTGTTTTTT CASSWGQGSTPFTGELFF
TRBJ1-4 TRBD1 TRBV9 . TGTGCCAGCAGCGCCGCGACAGGGAAGTATGAAAAACTGTTTTTT CASSAATGKYEKLFF
TRBJ2-5 TRBD1 TRBV5-7 . TGTGCCAGCAGCTTTCCCGGGACAGGGGAAGAGACCCAGTACTTC CASSFPGTGEETQYF
TRBJ2-3 . TRBV2 . TGTGCCAGCAGTGAACTGGTTCTAGCGACCGATACGCAGTATTTT CASSELVLATDTQYF
TRBJ2-3 TRBD1 TRBV29-1 . TGCAGCGTGGGACAGGGGAACACAGATACGCAGTATTTT CSVGQGNTDTQYF
TRBJ1-4 . TRBV3-1 . TGTGCCAGCAGCCAACAGGGGAGAGGTGAAAAACTGTTTTTT CASSQQGRGEKLFF
TRBJ2-3 . TRBV20-1 . TGCAGTGCTAGAGATATACAGCTCACAGATACGCAGTATTTT CSARDIQLTDTQYF
TRBJ1-1 . TRBV5-1 . TGCGCCAGCAGCTTGGATGGAGCCCCGGACACTGAAGCTTTCTTT CASSLDGAPDTEAFF
TRBJ2-6 . TRBV14 . TGTGCCAGCAGCCAAGATCTGGCAGGTGGCTCTGGGGCCAACGTCCTGACTTTC CASSQDLAGGSGANVLTF
TRBJ2-3 TRBD2 TRBV7-2 . TGTGCCAGCAGCTTAGTATCGGGAGGGACAGATACGCAGTATTTT CASSLVSGGTDTQYF
TRBJ2-1 TRBD1 TRBV29-1 . TGCAGCGGATGGAGAGGGGGCTCGGGGAATGAGCAGTTCTTC CSGWRGGSGNEQFF
TRBJ1-2 . TRBV18 . TGTGCCAGCTCAACCAATAACTATGGCTACACCTTC CASSTNNYGYTF
TRBJ2-5 . TRBV20-1 . TGCAGTGCTAGTAAGGGATTCTCTTACCAAGAGACCCAGTACTTC CSASKGFSYQETQYF
TRBJ2-7 . TRBV4-1 . TGCGCCAGCAGCCAACTGACCCCTGGCGAGCAGTACTTC CASSQLTPGEQYF
TRBJ2-1 TRBD1 TRBV6-4 . TGTGCCAGCAGTGACTCTGGGACAGGAGGCTACAATGAGCAGTTCTTC CASSDSGTGGYNEQFF
TRBJ2-2 . TRBV2 . TGTGCCAGCAGGGGACCCGGCGGTTTTACCGGGGAGCTGTTTTTT CASRGPGGFTGELFF
TRBJ2-3 . TRBV7-9 . TGTGCCAGCAGCCACCACGGGAAACTCACAGATACGCAGTATTTT CASSHHGKLTDTQYF
TRBJ2-7 TRBD2 TRBV3-1 . TGTGCCAGCAGCCCCGGACTAGCCTCCTACGAGCAGTACTTC CASSPGLASYEQYF
TRBJ2-7 . TRBV10-2 . TGCGCCAGCAGTGGACTGGGGCGGACTTCTCTTCGCGAGCAGTACTTC CASSGLGRTSLREQYF
TRBJ1-1 . TRBV29-1 . TGCAGCGTTGAGAGGCTGATGAACACTGAAGCTTTCTTT CSVERLMNTEAFF
TRBJ2-3 TRBD2 TRBV27 . TGTGCCAGCACCCAGCGGGGACTAGCGGCAGATACGCAGTATTTT CASTQRGLAADTQYF
TRBJ2-3 TRBD2 TRBV5-4 once TGTGCCAGCAGGATACTAGCGGGGCCCACAGATACGCAGTATTTT CASRILAGPTDTQYF
TRBJ1-2 . TRBV5-6 . TGTGCCAGCCAGCTTTCCCAACTGGCTATCTATGGCTACACCTTC CASQLSQLAIYGYTF
TRBJ2-1 . TRBV2 . TGTGCCAGCAGTGTAGGTTTAGGCAATGAGCAGTTCTTC CASSVGLGNEQFF
TRBJ1-4 . TRBV5-4 . TGTGCCAGCAGACCACAGGGAAGCGATGAAAAACTGTTTTTT CASRPQGSDEKLFF
TRBJ1-1 . TRBV19 . TGTGCCAGTAGTACCTCGGACAGGAACACTGAAGCTTTCTTT CASSTSDRNTEAFF
TRBJ2-5 . TRBV5-4 . TGTGCCAGCAGCTTGATGGGGACGCAGACCCAGTACTTC CASSLMGTQTQYF
TRBJ1-2 . TRBV3-1 . TGTGCCAGCAGCCTGGGCGGGGCAGCCTATGGCTACACCTTC CASSLGGAAYGYTF
TRBJ2-1 TRBD2 TRBV20-1 . TGCAGTGCTCGGACTAGCGGGAGCTCCTACAATGAGCAGTTCTTC CSARTSGSSYNEQFF
TRBJ2-6 . TRBV7-8 . TGTGCCAGCAGCTTAGACCGGACTGGGTCTGGGGCCAACGTCCTGACTTTC CASSLDRTGSGANVLTF